This T cell receptor (beta chain) was sequenced for a study of T-cell reconstitution after alpha-beta-depleted transplantation in children. This clonotype showed up just a few times. Per the germline V gene, CDR1 is LGHNA and CDR2 is YSLEER. V was clipped by 3 bases and J by 4 bases, with 18 bases between them. This CDR3 is built from 16 residues. A TCRbeta library incorporating unique molecular identifiers was prepared. TCRdb analysed the PCR reads with MiXCR anew, one entry per CDR3 protein. The table has hundreds of thousands of distinct CDR3 sequences, roughly 14% seen once. The sample consisted of PBMCs, taken from the stem cell graft. The chain combines TRBV4-3 with TRBJ1-1; a possible D gene is TRBD1 (5 bases). This TCR was recovered from a human donor who donated a stem cell graft to a child with Fanconi anemia. Here the CDR3 DNA reads TGCGCCAGCAGCCAGAATGCAGGACGGGGGGGCACTGAAGCTTTCTTT. Its protein is CASSQNAGRGGTEAFF.